These 11 T cell receptor beta chains share one sample of origin, sequenced in a study of beta chain features in type 1 diabetes. Study-wide results and limits: Patients with Type 1 diabetes showed moderately but significantly shorter TCRB CDR3s in all four CD4+ subsets.

These receptors are not linked to any known antigen. As every portion of the isolated RNA was reverse transcribed, the sequencing read expressed TCRB transcripts. Data came from immunoSEQ multiplex PCR; TCRdb stores just in-frame clones and leaves some out. Found here are hundreds of thousands of clones, about 15% of them singletons; the top ten hold roughly 0.015%. The sample taken for sequencing was naive CD4+ T cells from blood. Receptor source: a man between 18 and 35 years old with type 1 diabetes.

The chain recombines TRBV15 with TRBJ2-7; D possibly corresponds to TRBD2 (5 bases). Trimming cost V 0 bases and J 7 bases, with 10 bases left between them. Germline V lookup: CDR1 LNHNV, CDR2 YYDKDF (reference sequence). The CDR3 consists of 13 residues. CDR3 sequence reads: CATSRDQDSEQYF. Written as DNA, the CDR3 is TGTGCCACCAGCAGAGATCAGGACTCGGAGCAGTACTTC.

The chain has TRBV7-2 and TRBJ2-7; possible D gene TRBD2, 6 bases. The CDR3 is made up of 14 amino acids. V was clipped by 4 bases and J by 0 bases, with 10 bases between them. The germline CDR1 and CDR2 sequences are SGHTA and FQGNSA. CDR3 in amino acids: CASSWDSASYEQYF. The CDR3 DNA is TGTGCCAGCAGCTGGGACTCCGCCTCCTACGAGCAGTACTTC. The entire variable domain, with the rest obtained from reference TRBV7-2 and TRBJ2-7, is as follows: GAGVSQSPSNKVTEKGKDVELRCDPISGHTALYWYRQSLGQGLEFLIYFQGNSAPDKSGLPSDRFSAERTGGSVSTLTIQRTQQEDSAVYLCASSWDSASYEQYFGPGTRLTVT.

This clone was observed a few times. The chain combines TRBV5-4 with TRBJ2-1, with 15 bases matching TRBD2. CDR3 length equals 16 residues. V trimming: 4 bases; J trimming: 8 bases; junction bases outside the gene matches: 7. The germline V gene encodes CDR1 SGHNT and CDR2 YYREEE (reference sequence). The CDR3 spells CASSVGLAGGPYEQFF. CDR3 DNA sequence: TGTGCCAGCAGCGTCGGACTAGCGGGAGGGCCATATGAGCAGTTCTTC.

The genes are TRBV28 and TRBJ2-3; 9 positions match TRBD2. CDR3 length: 15 amino acids. Trimming took 2 bases from V and 6 from J; bases not matched to a gene: 6. Germline CDR1 is MDHEN and CDR2 is SYDVKM. CDR3 sequence: CASSLKSGGRDTQYF. As DNA, the CDR3 is TGTGCCAGCAGTTTAAAGAGCGGGGGGAGGGATACGCAGTATTTT.

This sequence joins TRBV9 and TRBJ1-2; 10 bases match TRBD1. CDR3 size: 16 residues. The germline gives CDR1 SGDLS, CDR2 YYNGEE. With 3 bases clipped from V and 3 bases from J, the junction kept 8 bases outside the gene matches. CDR3 residues: CASSETTGTGDYGYTF. In DNA form, the CDR3 reads TGTGCCAGCAGCGAAACTACCGGGACAGGGGACTATGGCTACACCTTC.

This clone has only a few counts. The rearrangement links TRBV18 to TRBJ2-1; perhaps TRBD1 as D (6 bases). Germline-derived CDR1 and CDR2 are KGHSH and LQKENI. The CDR3 has 14 amino acids. With 2 bases removed from V and 4 bases from J, the gap between germline ends came to 9 bases. The CDR3 DNA reads as TGTGCCAGCTCACCATTACAGGGATACAATGAGCAGTTCTTC. Amino acids: CASSPLQGYNEQFF.

Only a few counts were recorded for this clone. The chain couples TRBV18 to TRBJ2-1; D may be TRBD2 (5 bases). The CDR3 is 16 amino acids. V dropped 3 bases and J dropped 12 bases, with 24 bases sitting between them. Germline V gene data show CDR1 as KGHSH and CDR2 as LQKENI. The CDR3 DNA is TGTGCCAGCTCACCGAGCGTGGGGAGAGAGTCCGTCGCGCAGTTCTTC. This encodes CASSPSVGRESVAQFF.

The chain uses TRBV4-1 and TRBJ2-7; 8 bases map to TRBD2. Trimming took 1 base from V and 7 from J; bases not matched to a gene: 12. The CDR3 contains 16 residues. Germline lookup yields CDR1 MGHRA and CDR2 YSYEKL. CDR3 nucleotides: TGCGCCAGCAGCCAAGGACTAGCGCAGAGGAACGGGGAGCAGTACTTC. It codes for CASSQGLAQRNGEQYF.

The rearrangement links TRBV6-5 to TRBJ2-2, with TRBD2 matching 7 bases. This CDR3 spans 15 amino acids. Germline V lookup: CDR1 MNHEY, CDR2 SVGAGI. Trimming at V came to 7 bases and at J to 4 bases, leaving 9 bases not matched to a gene. DNA for the CDR3: TGTGCCAGCACTTATACCCCGGGGGGCACCGGGGAGCTGTTTTTT. Residues: CASTYTPGGTGELFF.

Here the CDR3 DNA reads TGTGCCAGCAGTCCACAGGGGGGAAATGAAAAACTGTTTTTT. Residues: CASSPQGGNEKLFF. The rearrangement links TRBV5-4 to TRBJ1-4; 8 nucleotides align to TRBD1. Germline CDR1 and CDR2: SGHNT and YYREEE (reference sequence). Trimming removed 5 bases from V and 5 bases from J; junction bases left unmatched: 5. CDR3 length: 14 amino acids.

This clone was seen a few times. This chain joins TRBV28 and TRBJ1-6; D might be TRBD1 (5 bases). The CDR3 is 14 amino acids. V shed 3 bases and J shed 5 bases, with 8 bases lying between them. Germline values: CDR1 MDHEN, CDR2 SYDVKM. For the CDR3, the DNA is TGTGCCAGCAGTTTGGGAGGGGATAATTCACCCCTCCACTTT. This encodes CASSLGGDNSPLHF.